These T cell receptor beta chains were read from a single sample in a study of Graves' ophthalmopathy and Graves' hyperthyroidism. TCRdb called the multiplex PCR reads again in MiXCR, with one record for every CDR3 protein. The sample shows 600,000 to 700,000 distinct CDR3 sequences, roughly 39% of them seen only once. The sequenced sample was peripheral blood. The source is an adult man with Graves' ophthalmopathy. Both conserved end residues are part of each CDR3. The D gene is left open where the match is weak. Size is omitted from some rows. Given values are once, few, many or a class for expanded clones.

j_gene: TRBJ2-6
abundance: few
d_gene: TRBD1
v_gene: TRBV6-6
CDR3nt: TGTGCCAGCGGCCGGCCGGGACAGGGTCGCTCTGGGGCCAACGTCCTGACTTTC
CDR3aa: CASGRPGQGRSGANVLTF

j_gene: TRBJ2-7
abundance: many
d_gene: TRBD2
v_gene: TRBV7-9
CDR3nt: TGTGCCAGCAGTCCACACGCGGGAGTCCCCTACGAGCAGTACTTC
CDR3aa: CASSPHAGVPYEQYF

j_gene: TRBJ1-4
abundance: few
d_gene: -
v_gene: TRBV9
CDR3nt: TGTGCCAGCAGACCGGGACGGGCAAATGAAAAACTGTTTTTT
CDR3aa: CASRPGRANEKLFF

j_gene: TRBJ2-7
abundance: -
d_gene: -
v_gene: TRBV20-1
CDR3nt: TGCAGTGCTAGGGCTGGGGGGACAAGCTCCTACGAGCAGTACTTC
CDR3aa: CSARAGGTSSYEQYF

j_gene: TRBJ1-6
abundance: -
d_gene: TRBD1
v_gene: TRBV15
CDR3nt: TGTGCCACCAGCCACCGGGGGACAGGGGAAACTCCCCTCCACTTT
CDR3aa: CATSHRGTGETPLHF

j_gene: TRBJ2-5
abundance: -
d_gene: TRBD2
v_gene: TRBV9
CDR3nt: TGTGCCAGCAGCGCGGGGGGGTCCCAGTACTTC
CDR3aa: CASSAGGSQYF

j_gene: TRBJ1-1
abundance: -
d_gene: -
v_gene: TRBV29-1
CDR3nt: TGCAGCTCAGGCAGAAACATGAACACTGAAGCTTTCTTT
CDR3aa: CSSGRNMNTEAFF

j_gene: TRBJ1-4
abundance: many
d_gene: -
v_gene: TRBV4-1
CDR3nt: TGCGCCAGCAGCCAACCCGGGCTGGGTGAAAAACTGTTTTTT
CDR3aa: CASSQPGLGEKLFF

j_gene: TRBJ1-1
abundance: -
d_gene: -
v_gene: TRBV10-3
CDR3nt: TGTGCCATCAGTGAGCCAGGCAGGAACACTGAAGCTTTCTTT
CDR3aa: CAISEPGRNTEAFF

j_gene: TRBJ1-2
abundance: -
d_gene: TRBD1
v_gene: TRBV29-1
CDR3nt: TGCAGCAGGACAGGGCTTTATGGCTACACCTTC
CDR3aa: CSRTGLYGYTF

j_gene: TRBJ1-1
abundance: many
d_gene: -
v_gene: TRBV7-9
CDR3nt: TGTGCCAGCAGCTTTCAGGAGCAACGCGGAGCTTTCTTT
CDR3aa: CASSFQEQRGAFF

j_gene: TRBJ2-2
abundance: -
d_gene: TRBD2
v_gene: TRBV19
CDR3nt: TGTGCCAGTAGTCCCCGAGGAAGGGTAGCGGGCCCCGGGACCGGGGAGCTGTTTTTT
CDR3aa: CASSPRGRVAGPGTGELFF

j_gene: TRBJ2-6
abundance: many
d_gene: -
v_gene: TRBV4-1
CDR3nt: TGCGCCAGCAGCCAACAGGGCTCCATTTCGGGGGCCAACGTCCTGACTTTC
CDR3aa: CASSQQGSISGANVLTF

j_gene: TRBJ2-2
abundance: many
d_gene: -
v_gene: TRBV7-9
CDR3nt: TGTGCCAGCAGCTTATCCGTAGGGTACGACGGGGAGCTGTTTTTT
CDR3aa: CASSLSVGYDGELFF

j_gene: TRBJ2-7
abundance: many
d_gene: TRBD1
v_gene: TRBV19
CDR3nt: TGTGCCAGTAATAATGGACAGGGAAGATACGAGCAGTACTTC
CDR3aa: CASNNGQGRYEQYF

j_gene: TRBJ2-2
abundance: few
d_gene: -
v_gene: TRBV7-3
CDR3nt: TGTGCCAGCAGCATTTTCCCGGGGGAGCTGTTTTTT
CDR3aa: CASSIFPGELFF

j_gene: TRBJ1-5
abundance: many
d_gene: -
v_gene: TRBV15
CDR3nt: TGTGCCACCAGTCTGTTAACAGGGAGTCAGCCCCAGCATTTT
CDR3aa: CATSLLTGSQPQHF

j_gene: TRBJ2-7
abundance: -
d_gene: TRBD1
v_gene: TRBV18
CDR3nt: TGTGCCAGCTCACCCAAACAGGGGAGCTCCTACGAGCAGTACTTC
CDR3aa: CASSPKQGSSYEQYF

j_gene: TRBJ1-5
abundance: -
d_gene: TRBD1
v_gene: TRBV19
CDR3nt: TGTGCCAGTAGACGGGGGACAGGGAGCAATCAGCCCCAGCATTTT
CDR3aa: CASRRGTGSNQPQHF

j_gene: TRBJ2-7
abundance: -
d_gene: TRBD1
v_gene: TRBV7-9
CDR3nt: TGTGCCAGCAGCCCCGGGACAGAAGTGAACACCGGGGAGCTGTACTTC
CDR3aa: CASSPGTEVNTGELYF

j_gene: TRBJ2-7
abundance: -
d_gene: TRBD1
v_gene: TRBV10-2
CDR3nt: TGCGCCAGCAGCCAAGATCAAAGGACAGGGAGCTCCTACGAGCAGTACTTC
CDR3aa: CASSQDQRTGSSYEQYF

j_gene: TRBJ1-2
abundance: many
d_gene: TRBD1
v_gene: TRBV7-8
CDR3nt: TGTGCCAGCAGCCCCCTTGACAGGGGGGACTCTGGCTACACCTTC
CDR3aa: CASSPLDRGDSGYTF

j_gene: TRBJ1-1
abundance: -
d_gene: -
v_gene: TRBV4-3
CDR3nt: TGCGCCAGCAGCCAAGAAGCACGGGGGGGAGCTTTCTTT
CDR3aa: CASSQEARGGAFF

j_gene: TRBJ1-1
abundance: -
d_gene: -
v_gene: TRBV30
CDR3nt: TGTGCCTGTCACAGGGAGAACACTGAAGCTTTCTTT
CDR3aa: CACHRENTEAFF

j_gene: TRBJ2-1
abundance: -
d_gene: TRBD2
v_gene: TRBV10-3
CDR3nt: TGTGCCATCAGGAGCGGGGTTGGACACAATGAGCAGTTCTTC
CDR3aa: CAIRSGVGHNEQFF

j_gene: TRBJ2-2
abundance: many
d_gene: -
v_gene: TRBV10-2
CDR3nt: TGCGCCAGCACTTACAACGGGGAGCTGTTTTTT
CDR3aa: CASTYNGELFF